The 6 T cell receptor beta chains presented below share a single source sample, sequenced in a study of blood T cell repertoires in COVID-19. The method was immunoSEQ multiplex PCR; TCRdb's version includes in-frame clones alone and lacks a portion of them. The table records more than 100,000 clones, roughly 83% of them present only once. Sequencing was done on a sample of peripheral blood. The origin of the receptors is a woman aged 80 or over with acute or convalescent COVID-19.

The V gene is TRBV7-3, the J gene TRBJ2-7; 13 bases line up with TRBD2. The CDR3 consists of 15 residues. The trim removed 5 bases at V and 2 bases at J, leaving 3 bases unmatched. CDR1 is SGHTA, CDR2 FQGTGA, per germline. The CDR3 nucleotides read TGTGCCAGCAGCCCCGGGACTAGCGGGACCTACGAGCAGTACTTC. Amino acid sequence: CASSPGTSGTYEQYF.

The gene calls are TRBV5-1 and TRBJ2-5, with D tentatively TRBD1 (5 bases). This CDR3 is 13 amino acids long. Germline V gene lookup returns CDR1 SGHRS and CDR2 YFSETQ. V gave up 4 bases and J gave up 5 bases, with 12 bases separating them. CDR3 in DNA: TGCGCCAGCAGCCCTGGACAAGCCGAGACCCAGTACTTC. Its protein is CASSPGQAETQYF.

J is TRBJ2-3 and V is TRBV25-1; 10 positions match TRBD1. V lost 4 bases and J lost 6; bases outside the gene matches: 7. The CDR3 is 15 residues long. CDR1 is MGHDK and CDR2 is SYGVNS in the germline V gene. CDR3 DNA: TGTGCCAGCAGTGCGAGGGACAGGGGTTTGGATACGCAGTATTTT. Protein: CASSARDRGLDTQYF. Filled out from reference TRBV25-1 and TRBJ2-3, the complete variable domain reads EADIYQTPRYLVIGTGKKITLECSQTMGHDKMYWYQQDPGMELHLIHYSYGVNSTEKGDLSSESTVSRIRTEHFPLTLESARPSHTSQYLCASSARDRGLDTQYFGPGTRLTVL.

The J gene is TRBJ1-1, the V gene TRBV7-2, with D uncertain. The length of the CDR3 is 14 residues. Germline values: CDR1 SGHTA, CDR2 FQGNSA. The V end lost 5 bases, the J end lost 2 bases, and 12 bases lay between the germline ends. The CDR3 DNA is TGTGCCAGCAGCCCAATCCGGAGTAACACTGAAGCTTTCTTT. This sequence encodes CASSPIRSNTEAFF.

This chain joins TRBV5-4 and TRBJ1-1; D is ambiguous. Trimming stripped 4 bases from V and 3 bases from J, with 4 bases between. Germline V lookup: CDR1 SGHNT, CDR2 YYREEE (reference sequence). This CDR3 has 11 amino acids. In DNA form, the CDR3 reads TGTGCCAGCAGCCAGGACACTGAAGCTTTCTTT. Its protein is CASSQDTEAFF. The whole variable domain, filled in from reference TRBV5-4 and TRBJ1-1, reads ETGVTQSPTHLIKTRGQQVTLRCSSQSGHNTVSWYQQALGQGPQFIFQYYREEENGRGNFPPRFSGLQFPNYSSELNVNALELDDSALYLCASSQDTEAFFGQGTRLTVV.

The chain carries TRBV5-4 and TRBJ2-7; weak D call: TRBD1 (5 bases). V dropped 0 bases and J dropped 6 bases, with 10 bases sitting between them. The length of the CDR3 is 13 residues. The V gene's germline CDR1 is SGHNT and CDR2 YYREEE (reference sequence). The CDR3 nucleotides read TGTGCCAGCAGCTTGGGGGGCGAGCGCGAGCAGTACTTC. This encodes CASSLGGEREQYF.